These 23 T cell receptor beta chains were all obtained from the same sample, sequenced in a study of breast tumors, draining lymph nodes, adjacent tissues. TCRdb independently ran MiXCR on the multiplex PCR reads; one entry per CDR3 protein. The sample shows approximately 22,000 distinct CDR3 sequences, 25% to 35% of them seen only once. Sample: breast tumor tissue. The receptor source for this set is a female donor with breast cancer. Some clones in this sample may be carry-over from other donors' samples.

This clonotype was seen many times. The CDR3 region is CASSLVGGAWGEQYF. DNA for the CDR3: TGTGCCAGCAGCTTAGTAGGGGGCGCCTGGGGCGAGCAGTACTTC. This chain joins TRBV11-2 and TRBJ2-7, with 7 positions matching TRBD1. V shed 1 base, J shed 6 bases, and the junction held 9 bases outside the gene matches. Per germline, CDR1 SGHAT and CDR2 FQNNGV. The CDR3 spans 15 residues.

This clonotype occurred many times. J is TRBJ2-1 and V is TRBV5-1; D is unclear. Trimming removed 3 bases from V and 10 bases from J, with 8 bases in between. CDR3 length equals 11 residues. CDR1 and CDR2 (germline): SGHRS, YFSETQ. The CDR3 spells CASSSASEQFF. CDR3 sequence (DNA): TGCGCCAGCAGCTCAGCATCCGAGCAGTTCTTC. The whole variable domain, filled in from reference TRBV5-1 and TRBJ2-1, reads KAGVTQTPRYLIKTRGQQVTLSCSPISGHRSVSWYQQTPGQGLQFLFEYFSETQRNKGNFPGRFSGRQFSNSRSEMNVSTLELGDSALYLCASSSASEQFFGPGTRLTVL.

The chain has TRBV27 and TRBJ2-1, with TRBD1 matching over 7 bases. Losses at the gene ends were 0 bases for V and 4 bases for J; bases not matched to a gene: 6. Per the germline V gene, CDR1 is MNHEY and CDR2 is SMNVEV (reference sequence). The CDR3 consists of 16 residues. The CDR3 loop is CASSLSMAGGYNEQFF. For the CDR3, the DNA is TGTGCCAGCAGTTTATCGATGGCAGGGGGATACAATGAGCAGTTCTTC.

The chain joins TRBV2 to TRBJ2-2, with a possible D match to TRBD1 (6 bases). The length of the CDR3 is 13 residues. Germline CDR1 reads SNHLY; CDR2 reads FYNNEI. The germline V and J ends were trimmed by 8 bases and 3 bases, with 10 bases remaining between them. CDR3 region: CASFYRDTGELFF. CDR3 bases: TGTGCCAGCTTTTACAGGGACACCGGGGAGCTGTTTTTT. The whole variable domain, filled in from reference TRBV2 and TRBJ2-2, reads EPEVTQTPSHQVTQMGQEVILRCVPISNHLYFYWYRQILGQKVEFLVSFYNNEISEKSEIFDDQFSVERPDGSNFTLKIRSTKLEDSAMYFCASFYRDTGELFFGEGSRLTVL.

This clonotype was found many times. This chain connects TRBV30 to TRBJ1-5; D not resolved. Trimming took off 3 bases at V and 5 bases at J, with 14 bases between the two ends. Germline CDR1 GTSNPN, CDR2 SVGIG (reference sequence). This CDR3 is built from 14 residues. The CDR3 DNA follows: TGTGCCTGGAGACCGGGGTCTGGACATCAGCCCCAGCATTTT. This codes for CAWRPGSGHQPQHF. Full variable domain (rest looked up from reference TRBV30 and TRBJ1-5): SQTIHQWPATLVQPVGSPLSLECTVEGTSNPNLYWYRQAAGRGLQLLFYSVGIGQISSEVPQNLSASRPQDRQFILSSKKLLLSDSGFYLCAWRPGSGHQPQHFGDGTRLSIL.

This clonotype appeared many times. The rearrangement uses TRBV3-1 and TRBJ1-2; D is ambiguous. The germline V gene encodes CDR1 LGHDT and CDR2 YNNKEL (reference sequence). The V and J ends lost 0 bases and 4 bases respectively, with 9 bases between them. The CDR3 sequence is 14 residues long. CDR3 amino acids: CASSQDRNGYGYTF. The CDR3 bases are TGTGCCAGCAGCCAAGACCGTAACGGCTATGGCTACACCTTC.

This clonotype was counted ten times or more. The chain joins TRBV10-3 to TRBJ1-4; the D is unclear. Trimming left V 0 bases short and J 7 bases short, with 12 bases between. This CDR3 has 15 residues. Germline V gene sequence: CDR1 ENHRY, CDR2 SYGVKD. CDR3: CAISESSTLGEKLFF. CDR3 DNA: TGTGCCATCAGTGAGTCGAGTACACTTGGTGAAAAACTGTTTTTT.

Ten or more counts support this clonotype. The chain links TRBV20-1 to TRBJ2-2; D is perhaps TRBD2 (5 bases). The V end lost 5 bases, the J end lost 6 bases, and 13 bases lay between the germline ends. Germline V gives CDR1 DFQATT, CDR2 SNEGSKA (reference sequence). This CDR3 has 13 amino acids. CDR3 amino acids: CSALRTGAGELFF. The CDR3 bases are TGCAGTGCTCTTCGGACTGGGGCCGGGGAGCTGTTTTTT.

Many counts were recorded for this clonotype. The V and J genes are TRBV3-1 and TRBJ2-7, with 12 bases aligning to TRBD2. Germline V lookup: CDR1 LGHDT, CDR2 YNNKEL (reference sequence). The ends lost 3 bases at V and 2 bases at J; junction bases unmatched: 11. This CDR3 is built from 18 residues. The chain's CDR3 is CASSHRTSGTRGAYEQYF. In nucleotides, the CDR3 is TGTGCCAGCAGCCATAGGACTAGCGGGACCCGCGGGGCCTACGAGCAGTACTTC.

This clonotype was seen ten or more times. The chain uses TRBV7-2 and TRBJ1-5; 7 bases line up with TRBD1. CDR3 length: 14 amino acids. Trimming at V came to 6 bases and at J to 5 bases, leaving 7 bases not matched to a gene. Germline V gene data show CDR1 as SGHTA and CDR2 as FQGNSA. The CDR3, as DNA: TGTGCCAGCAGTAGGGGGCGAGAGGATCAGCCCCAGCATTTT. This gives the protein CASSRGREDQPQHF.

Details on this clonotype: Since the CDR3 does not end with the conserved phenylalanine or tryptophan, this likely comes from a read error. The chain uses TRBV5-1 and TRBJ2-3, with 8 bases fitting TRBD1. Looked up from germline, CDR1 is SGHRS and CDR2 is YFSETQ. The CDR3 length is 15 residues. The V gene end was trimmed by 5 bases and the J gene end by 3 bases; junction bases not matched to a gene: 8. CDR3: CASSQGAHSTDTQYY. CDR3 in DNA: TGCGCCAGCAGTCAGGGGGCGCACTCAACAGATACGCAGTATTAT.

The chain combines TRBV12-3 or TRBV12-4 with TRBJ1-1; 8 bases fit TRBD1. J gave up 5 bases and V 3 bases, and 5 bases lay outside the gene matches. The CDR3 runs to 14 residues. CDR3 DNA: TGTGCCAGCAGTTTTAGACAGGGGCGGACTGAAGCTTTCTTT. Its translation is CASSFRQGRTEAFF.

There are many counts of this clonotype. The V and J genes are TRBV28 and TRBJ2-1; 10 bases map to TRBD2. Germline CDR1 MDHEN, CDR2 SYDVKM. With V trimmed by 6 bases and J by 7 bases, 12 bases remained unmatched. The CDR3 extends over 16 amino acids. This CDR3 is CASSSLPSGRENEQFF. The CDR3 nucleotides are TGTGCCAGCAGCTCCCTCCCCAGCGGGAGGGAAAATGAGCAGTTCTTC.

For this clonotype: One base away lies a much larger clone, so this may be a sequencing read error. The chain recombines TRBV28 with TRBJ2-2; D is tentatively TRBD1 or TRBD2 (6 bases each). Trimming removed 4 bases at V and 6 bases at J, with 15 bases between. Germline assignment: CDR1 MDHEN and CDR2 SYDVKM. The CDR3 loop spans 15 amino acids. Here the CDR3 reads CASSYVGGGPGELFF. The CDR3 DNA reads as TGTGCCAGCAGTTACGTTGGAGGGGGACCCGGGGAGCTGTTTTTT.

V gene TRBV20-1 combines with J gene TRBJ1-3; D is uncertain. This CDR3 is built from 12 residues. V lost 3 bases, J lost 4 bases, and 7 bases lay in between. Germline CDR1 is DFQATT and CDR2 is SNEGSKA (reference sequence). The CDR3 protein is CSARTGGNTIYF. In nucleotides, the CDR3 is TGCAGTGCTAGGACGGGGGGAAACACCATATATTTT.

In its sample, this clonotype was seen many times. DNA of the CDR3: TGTGCCAGCAGTTACCGCACGGGGGGCCAGTTCTTC. Translating gives CASSYRTGGQFF. The V gene is TRBV6-5, the J gene TRBJ2-1; tentatively, D is TRBD2 (7 bases). CDR1 is MNHEY, CDR2 SVGAGI, per germline. The CDR3 has 12 amino acids. Trimming pared 2 bases from V and 13 bases from J, leaving 12 bases between.

This clonotype is judged medium-sized (0.01 to 0.1%). The chain couples TRBV7-2 to TRBJ1-5; no clear D. Deletions cut 1 base from V and 8 bases from J, with 9 bases between. Germline V gene sequence: CDR1 SGHTA, CDR2 FQGNSA. The CDR3 sequence is 13 residues long. The CDR3: CASSLDLRKPQHF. The CDR3 DNA sequence: TGTGCCAGCAGCTTAGATCTACGGAAGCCCCAGCATTTT.

A few counts support this clonotype. A much larger clone lies a single base off, so this may be a read error. The chain has TRBV19 and TRBJ2-2; D call uncertain. Germline V gene lookup returns CDR1 LNHDA and CDR2 SQIVND (reference sequence). This CDR3 spans 16 amino acids. Trimming removed 2 bases from V and 7 bases from J, with 17 bases in between. CDR3 region: CASSIKSIRHIGELFF. In DNA form, the CDR3 reads TGTGCCAGTAGTATAAAAAGTATCCGGCATATCGGGGAGCTGTTTTTT.

This clonotype was counted many times. V is TRBV7-9 and J is TRBJ2-1, with 8 bases matching TRBD1. CDR1 and CDR2 (germline): SEHNR, FQNEAQ (reference sequence). CDR3 size: 17 residues. Germline trimming cut 1 base from V and 7 bases from J; bases unmatched to any gene: 12. This chain's CDR3 is CASSLVFTTGGRNEQFF. CDR3 nucleotides: TGTGCCAGCAGCTTAGTCTTCACAACAGGGGGTAGAAATGAGCAGTTCTTC.

This clonotype was detected many times. The rearrangement joins TRBV5-1 to TRBJ2-7, with TRBD2 matching 11 bases. The CDR3 loop spans 16 amino acids. V was pared by 0 bases and J by 6 bases, with 8 bases of the junction left unmatched. Germline CDR1 is SGHRS and CDR2 is YFSETQ. The CDR3 DNA sequence: TGCGCCAGCAGCTTGGGCCCTAGCGGGAGGCTCAGCGAGCAGTACTTC. This sequence encodes CASSLGPSGRLSEQYF.

This clonotype is labeled medium-sized (0.01 to 0.1%). The V gene is TRBV20-1, the J gene TRBJ1-2; 8 nucleotides match TRBD1. Trimming cost V 0 bases and J 0 bases; bases outside gene matches: 6. Germline V gene lookup returns CDR1 DFQATT and CDR2 SNEGSKA (reference sequence). CDR3 length equals 16 residues. The CDR3 sequence: CSARDEGTGANYGYTF. CDR3 coding DNA: TGCAGTGCTAGAGACGAAGGGACAGGAGCTAACTATGGCTACACCTTC.

The genes are TRBV12-3 or TRBV12-4 and TRBJ2-7, with a possible D match to TRBD1 (7 bases). The CDR3 totals 14 residues. V dropped 2 bases and J dropped 2 bases, with 10 bases sitting between them. The CDR3 reads CASSLQGGTYEQYF. DNA of the CDR3: TGTGCCAGCAGTTTACAGGGGGGCACCTACGAGCAGTACTTC.

Regarding this clonotype: The conserved final phenylalanine or tryptophan is absent from the CDR3, which likely points to a read error. The chain is built from TRBV25-1 and TRBJ2-7; maybe TRBD2 (6 bases). This CDR3 contains 15 residues. Trimming shortened V by 1 base and J by 3 bases, and 13 bases separated the two germline ends. The germline V gene has CDR1 MGHDK and CDR2 SYGVNS. CDR3 in amino acids: CASSESTGEVYEQYI. CDR3 nucleotides: TGTGCCAGCAGTGAATCGACGGGGGAGGTCTACGAGCAGTACATC.